The clone carrying this TCR beta chain was counted only a few times. Its antigen is unidentified. These data come from a study of T cell responses to AZD1222 COVID-19 vaccine. Study-wide points: Repertoires were collected only later (after the peak T cell response had occurred). With dominance at 160-218 and 743-854, vaccine-associated CD4 TCRs spanned spike. Variant regions that are unmutated are reportedly the target of nearly half of spike-specific TCRs.

Trimming left V 4 bases short and J 3 bases short, with 10 bases between. The CDR3 consists of 14 residues. The V gene's germline CDR1 is SNHLY and CDR2 FYNNEI. Measured with immunoSEQ multiplex PCR; TCRdb has only the in-frame clones, and not every one. The sample records around 120,000 clones, roughly 90% being singletons. The clonotype originates from an adult in good health. V and J are TRBV2 and TRBJ1-5, with D maybe TRBD1 (6 bases). Sequenced material: peripheral blood, taken on day 0 of AZD1222 vaccination. CDR3 in amino acids: CASSATGFNQPQHF. In DNA, the CDR3 is TGTGCCAGCAGTGCGACAGGATTCAATCAGCCCCAGCATTTT. Drawing the rest from reference TRBV2 and TRBJ1-5, the complete variable domain is EPEVTQTPSHQVTQMGQEVILRCVPISNHLYFYWYRQILGQKVEFLVSFYNNEISEKSEIFDDQFSVERPDGSNFTLKIRSTKLEDSAMYFCASSATGFNQPQHFGDGTRLSIL.